These 2 T cell receptor beta chains originate from one sample sequenced in a study of blood T cell repertoires in COVID-19. Clones were read by immunoSEQ multiplex PCR, and TCRdb kept only the in-frame ones, dropping some. The sample includes tens of thousands of clones, approximately 88% of them seen just once. The sample was peripheral blood. The receptors were sampled from a human donor in a cohort sampled during active COVID-19.

The V and J genes are TRBV2 and TRBJ1-5, with 9 bases aligning to TRBD1. V gave up 4 bases and J gave up 6 bases; unmatched junction bases: 1. The CDR3 has 13 residues. CDR1 and CDR2 (germline): SNHLY, FYNNEI. CDR3 loop: CASSGTGVQPQHF. CDR3 nucleotides: TGTGCCAGCAGTGGGACAGGGGTTCAGCCCCAGCATTTT.

This clone has only a few counts. The chain is built from TRBV3-1 (or the pseudogene TRBV3-2) and TRBJ2-7; D is uncertain. The V gene's germline CDR1 is LGHDT and CDR2 YNNKEL (reference sequence). The CDR3 covers 13 residues. Trimming cost V 10 bases and J 3 bases, with 16 bases left between them. CDR3 DNA sequence: TGTGCCACCCGACGGAACGGAGACTACGAGCAGTACTTC. It translates to CATRRNGDYEQYF.